Reported below is one T cell receptor beta chain. As yet, its antigen is unknown. DNA at about 210 ng, tens of thousands of T cell genomes, went into sorted-subset replicate PCRs. Authors' data handling: Owing to the provision of junction-only sequences devoid of quality scores by immunoSEQ, filtering differed. The table came from immunoSEQ multiplex PCR; TCRdb's copy has only in-frame clones and leaves some out. Clone size and the V and J calls come from that table; the DNA yielded D and trimming. The data show approximately 320,000 clones, 74% seen once. The V and J ends lost 4 bases and 0 bases, in that order; junction bases with no gene match: 6. Germline CDR1 is MNHEY and CDR2 is SVGAGI. The CDR3 is 16 residues long. The sample is drawn from a study of shared clonotypes between healthy human individuals. Study-wide results and caveats: Clonotypes shared by all four donors outscored non-shared clonotypes in generation probability. Across subsets, estimated richness was generally greater for naive than for memory populations.

J is TRBJ2-1 and V is TRBV6-5; 7 positions match TRBD2. Sequences were obtained from memory CD4+ T cells sorted from blood. Subset: CD45RA-negative fraction. This TCR was recovered from a man between 25 and 39 years old in good health. CDR3 in DNA: TGTGCCAGCAGTTCCCCCGGGACTACCTCCTACAATGAGCAGTTCTTC. Its translation: CASSSPGTTSYNEQFF.